These 8 T cell receptor beta chains originate from one sample sequenced in a study of T cell responses to AZD1222 COVID-19 vaccine. The table came from immunoSEQ multiplex PCR; TCRdb's copy has only in-frame clones and leaves some out. The top ten clones hold about an eighth of a sample with roughly 98,000 clones, approximately 92% of them seen once. The input for sequencing was peripheral blood, taken on day 0 of AZD1222 vaccination. The source of these receptors is an adult in good health.

The chain carries TRBV7-3 and TRBJ2-7; 7 positions agree with TRBD1. J lost 6 bases, V lost 4 bases, and 15 bases had no gene match. CDR1 SGHTA and CDR2 FQGTGA come from the germline V gene. The CDR3 length is 16 residues. This CDR3 is CASSSTPDRTGSEQYF. In DNA, the CDR3 is TGTGCCAGCAGCTCCACGCCCGATAGGACAGGCAGCGAGCAGTACTTC.

The V and J genes are TRBV30 and TRBJ2-1; D gene unclear. V lost 1 base to trimming and J lost 7 bases, with 5 bases between them. The germline gives CDR1 GTSNPN, CDR2 SVGIG (reference sequence). CDR3 length: 11 amino acids. The DNA of the CDR3 is TGTGCCTGGAGTGGGCTAAATGAGCAGTTCTTC. Translated: CAWSGLNEQFF. Variable domain in full (rest from reference TRBV30 and TRBJ2-1): SQTIHQWPATLVQPVGSPLSLECTVEGTSNPNLYWYRQAAGRGLQLLFYSVGIGQISSEVPQNLSASRPQDRQFILSSKKLLLSDSGFYLCAWSGLNEQFFGPGTRLTVL.

This chain joins TRBV28 and TRBJ1-2; 9 nucleotides align to TRBD1. Germline CDR1 reads MDHEN; CDR2 reads SYDVKM. The CDR3 extends over 14 amino acids. J gave up 8 bases and V 6 bases, and 10 bases lay outside the gene matches. The CDR3 region is CASSRTHRGQGYTF. In nucleotides, the CDR3 is TGTGCCAGCAGCCGAACCCACAGGGGGCAGGGCTACACCTTC.

The V call is TRBV5-1, the J call TRBJ2-2; TRBD1 aligns across 8 bases. After removal of 7 bases from V and 7 bases from J, the junction contained 3 bases not matched to a gene. Germline CDR1 is SGHRS and CDR2 is YFSETQ. The CDR3 totals 12 residues. CDR3 nucleotide sequence: TGCGCCAGCCAGACAGGGGTCGGGGAGCTGTTTTTT. Translation: CASQTGVGELFF.

The chain uses TRBV9 and TRBJ1-6; D uncertain. V lost 3 bases and J lost 3, with 13 bases in between. The CDR3 is 16 residues long. CDR1 is SGDLS and CDR2 is YYNGEE in the germline V gene. CDR3 protein: CASSDEQTVYNSPLHF. The CDR3 DNA sequence: TGTGCCAGCAGCGACGAACAGACTGTCTATAATTCACCCCTCCACTTT.

The chain employs TRBV14 and TRBJ2-2; D gene unclear. The CDR3 runs to 13 residues. Trimming left V 0 bases short and J 5 bases short, with 4 bases between. Germline CDR1 SGHDN, CDR2 FVKESK. DNA for the CDR3: TGTGCCAGCAGCCAAGAACTAACCGGGGAGCTGTTTTTT. Protein: CASSQELTGELFF. Drawing the rest from reference TRBV14 and TRBJ2-2, the complete variable domain is EAGVTQFPSHSVIEKGQTVTLRCDPISGHDNLYWYRRVMGKEIKFLLHFVKESKQDESGMPNNRFLAERTGGTYSTLKVQPAELEDSGVYFCASSQELTGELFFGEGSRLTVL.

For the CDR3, the DNA is TGTGCCAGCAGCCCGACTAGCGGGAGGCCCAATGAGCAGTTCTTC. Translated: CASSPTSGRPNEQFF. This chain links TRBV14 with TRBJ2-1; 13 bases fit TRBD2. The junction had 3 bases not matched to a gene; V was cut back by 4 bases and J by 6 bases. This CDR3 region has 15 residues. CDR1 is SGHDN, CDR2 FVKESK, per germline.

V gene TRBV19 combines with J gene TRBJ1-3; D remains ambiguous. The V end was cut by 4 bases, the J end by 0 bases, with 7 bases between. Germline V gives CDR1 LNHDA, CDR2 SQIVND (reference sequence). The CDR3 extends over 14 amino acids. This CDR3 is CASSKGLSGNTIYF. The CDR3 DNA reads TGTGCCAGTAGTAAAGGCCTCTCTGGAAACACCATATATTTT. Based on the CDR3 plus reference TRBV19 and TRBJ1-3, the full variable domain is DGGITQSPKYLFRKEGQNVTLSCEQNLNHDAMYWYRQDPGQGLRLIYYSQIVNDFQKGDIAEGYSVSREKKESFPLTVTSAQKNPTAFYLCASSKGLSGNTIYFGEGSWLTVV.